This is a list of T cell receptor beta chains from one sample in a study of early T cells in non-severe SARS-CoV-2 infection. Via MiXCR, TCRdb re-called the 5' RACE reads, giving one row per CDR3 protein. The sample holds 70,000 to 85,000 distinct CDR3 sequences; around 10% are singletons and the top ten take 2.6%. The sample consisted of whole blood. Receptors were obtained from an adult who was a healthcare worker with PCR-confirmed SARS-CoV-2 infection or an uninfected control (not recorded which). Both conserved end residues are trimmed from each CDR3.

v_gene	j_gene	CDR3aa
TRBV7-9	TRBJ1-5	ASSRGAERVQPQH
TRBV21-1	TRBJ2-3	ASSKWVLLLRGDTDTQY
TRBV6-1	TRBJ2-3	ASSRLAGSSTDTQY
TRBV11-2	TRBJ2-1	ASSLWPGLKNNNEQF
TRBV5-1	TRBJ2-7	ASSLAWGEQY
TRBV24-1	TRBJ1-5	ATSDPRDSRGPQH
TRBV9	TRBJ2-7	ASSVDPLSSEQY
TRBV14	TRBJ2-5	ASSQMVGSRYGETQY
TRBV9	TRBJ2-1	ASSVGGRAGDEQF
TRBV14	TRBJ2-7	ASSQDLIPLAGRYEQY
TRBV28	TRBJ2-1	ASSLFKGTSGNEQF
TRBV10-1	TRBJ2-3	ASSESRGGGTDTQY
TRBV14	TRBJ1-1	ASSQRQGFESEAF
TRBV25-1	TRBJ2-7	ASRHLAGGYEQY
TRBV27	TRBJ1-2	ASSYIPSLRGSNYGYT
TRBV9	TRBJ2-3	ASSVSSGGTDTQY
TRBV20-1	TRBJ1-4	SARDGDRQKLF
TRBV5-1	TRBJ2-7	ASSSGTGSSYEQY
TRBV13	TRBJ2-7	ASSRAGANHEQY
TRBV30	TRBJ2-3	AWRVAESTDTQY
TRBV30	TRBJ2-6	AWSVDRTSSGANVLT
TRBV7-9	TRBJ1-1	ASSLDAGAF
TRBV20-1	TRBJ2-5	SAPPGLSHPQY
TRBV4-1	TRBJ1-2	ASSQPVRGADGYT